This T cell receptor beta chain stems from a study of T cell responses to AZD1222 COVID-19 vaccine. Profiling relied on immunoSEQ multiplex PCR, and the TCRdb table lists in-frame clones only, not all of them. The sample carries over 95,000 clones, more than 70% recorded once. The clonotype originates from an adult who received the AZD1222 COVID-19 vaccine. The specimen was peripheral blood, collected 28 days after the second AZD1222 dose.

CDR3 coding DNA: TGTGCCAGCAGCTTAGCGCAGGTCGACTTCCGAAAGCAGTACTTC. Its protein product is CASSLAQVDFRKQYF. The gene calls are TRBV7-9 and TRBJ2-7; no definite D call. In germline, CDR1 is SEHNR, CDR2 FQNEAQ (reference sequence). The CDR3 sequence is 15 residues long. Trimming took off 0 bases at V and 8 bases at J, with 17 bases between the two ends.